Listed below are T cell receptor beta chains from one sample, sequenced in a study of CD8+CD57+ T cells in acquired aplastic anemia. TCRdb re-called the reads with MiXCR, one entry per CDR3 protein. The repertoire holds under 150,000 distinct CDR3 sequences, about 43% seen once, with under 3% in the top ten. Sequenced input: sorted CD4+, CD8+, or CD8+CD57+ T cells (not recorded which) from PBMCs. These receptors were obtained from a human donor with aplastic anemia. The CDR3 runs from the conserved cysteine through the conserved F or W. Each record gives: CDR3 protein, CDR3 DNA, V gene, clone size, J gene, D gene, CDR3 length. A D gene is named only where the DNA matches it firmly. Part of the rows lack a size; the others show once, few, many or a class for expanded clones.

CDR3 protein: CASSMASRAGGYTF
CDR3 DNA: TGTGCCAGTAGTATGGCTTCCAGGGCGGGTGGCTACACCTTC
V gene: TRBV19
clone size: many
J gene: TRBJ1-2
D gene: -
CDR3 length: 14

CDR3 protein: CASSPWTASVNTGELFF
CDR3 DNA: TGTGCCAGCAGCCCCTGGACAGCTTCAGTGAACACCGGGGAGCTGTTTTTT
V gene: TRBV11-2
clone size: -
J gene: TRBJ2-2
D gene: -
CDR3 length: 17

CDR3 protein: CASSVGITGELFF
CDR3 DNA: TGCGCCAGCAGCGTCGGTATAACCGGGGAGCTGTTTTTT
V gene: TRBV5-1
clone size: many
J gene: TRBJ2-2
D gene: -
CDR3 length: 13

CDR3 protein: CASILTGPPGEQYF
CDR3 DNA: TGTGCCAGCATCCTTACGGGTCCCCCGGGCGAGCAGTACTTC
V gene: TRBV28
clone size: many
J gene: TRBJ2-7
D gene: -
CDR3 length: 14

CDR3 protein: CSARPPSGLYYEQYF
CDR3 DNA: TGCAGTGCTAGACCCCCTTCGGGACTGTACTACGAGCAGTACTTC
V gene: TRBV20-1
clone size: -
J gene: TRBJ2-7
D gene: -
CDR3 length: 15

CDR3 protein: CASSLRSGESGYTF
CDR3 DNA: TGTGCCAGCAGTTTACGGTCCGGCGAAAGTGGCTACACCTTC
V gene: TRBV27
clone size: many
J gene: TRBJ1-2
D gene: -
CDR3 length: 14

CDR3 protein: CASSVQGASAFF
CDR3 DNA: TGCGCCAGCAGCGTACAGGGGGCCTCGGCTTTCTTT
V gene: TRBV10-2
clone size: many
J gene: TRBJ1-1
D gene: TRBD1
CDR3 length: 12

CDR3 protein: CAASDPGQGGYNEQFF
CDR3 DNA: TGTGCCGCCAGTGACCCCGGGCAGGGAGGCTACAATGAGCAGTTCTTC
V gene: TRBV24-1
clone size: few
J gene: TRBJ2-1
D gene: -
CDR3 length: 16

CDR3 protein: CASSQEGWDRRDGYTF
CDR3 DNA: TGCGCCAGCAGCCAAGAAGGGTGGGACCGGAGAGATGGCTACACCTTC
V gene: TRBV4-1
clone size: many
J gene: TRBJ1-2
D gene: -
CDR3 length: 16

CDR3 protein: CASSLGRGDTQYF
CDR3 DNA: TGTGCCAGCAGCTTAGGTAGGGGAGATACGCAGTATTTT
V gene: TRBV7-2
clone size: many
J gene: TRBJ2-3
D gene: -
CDR3 length: 13

CDR3 protein: CASRAGGGQPQHF
CDR3 DNA: TGTGCCAGCAGGGCAGGGGGTGGGCAGCCCCAGCATTTT
V gene: TRBV2
clone size: many
J gene: TRBJ1-5
D gene: TRBD1
CDR3 length: 13

CDR3 protein: CASSLAGTYEQYF
CDR3 DNA: TGCGCCAGCAGCTTAGCCGGGACGTACGAGCAGTACTTC
V gene: TRBV5-1
clone size: many
J gene: TRBJ2-7
D gene: -
CDR3 length: 13

CDR3 protein: CSARMGGYEQYF
CDR3 DNA: TGCAGTGCTAGAATGGGGGGCTACGAGCAGTACTTC
V gene: TRBV20-1
clone size: many
J gene: TRBJ2-7
D gene: -
CDR3 length: 12

CDR3 protein: CASSETGGTDEQYF
CDR3 DNA: TGTGCCAGTAGTGAGACAGGGGGCACAGACGAGCAGTACTTC
V gene: TRBV19
clone size: -
J gene: TRBJ2-7
D gene: TRBD1
CDR3 length: 14

CDR3 protein: CASSPNYGYTF
CDR3 DNA: TGCGCCAGCTCTCCTAACTATGGCTACACCTTC
V gene: TRBV10-1
clone size: many
J gene: TRBJ1-2
D gene: -
CDR3 length: 11

CDR3 protein: CASSLLGFGADTQYF
CDR3 DNA: TGTGCCAGTAGTCTTTTGGGGTTTGGTGCAGATACGCAGTATTTT
V gene: TRBV19
clone size: few
J gene: TRBJ2-3
D gene: -
CDR3 length: 15

CDR3 protein: CASSLANPRGAGGYTF
CDR3 DNA: TGCGCCAGCAGCTTGGCCAACCCCAGGGGCGCGGGCGGCTACACCTTC
V gene: TRBV5-1
clone size: many
J gene: TRBJ1-2
D gene: -
CDR3 length: 16

CDR3 protein: CARGLGVYETQYF
CDR3 DNA: TGTGCCAGGGGGTTGGGGGTTTACGAGACCCAGTACTTC
V gene: TRBV2
clone size: -
J gene: TRBJ2-5
D gene: -
CDR3 length: 13

CDR3 protein: CASSLGGANEQFF
CDR3 DNA: TGTGCCAGCAGTCTAGGGGGCGCCAATGAGCAGTTCTTC
V gene: TRBV7-3
clone size: many
J gene: TRBJ2-1
D gene: TRBD1
CDR3 length: 13

CDR3 protein: CASSLIWDTEEKLFF
CDR3 DNA: TGTGCCAGCAGCTTAATCTGGGACACGGAAGAAAAACTGTTTTTT
V gene: TRBV7-2
clone size: many
J gene: TRBJ1-4
D gene: -
CDR3 length: 15

CDR3 protein: CSARPLGIGNTIYF
CDR3 DNA: TGCAGTGCTAGGCCCTTGGGCATTGGAAACACCATATATTTT
V gene: TRBV20-1
clone size: many
J gene: TRBJ1-3
D gene: -
CDR3 length: 14

CDR3 protein: CASSLATAGETQYF
CDR3 DNA: TGCGCCAGCAGCTTGGCCACAGCTGGGGAGACCCAGTACTTC
V gene: TRBV5-1
clone size: -
J gene: TRBJ2-5
D gene: -
CDR3 length: 14

CDR3 protein: CASTGTGGPTNYGYTF
CDR3 DNA: TGTGCCAGTACCGGGACAGGGGGCCCGACTAACTATGGCTACACCTTC
V gene: TRBV19
clone size: once
J gene: TRBJ1-2
D gene: TRBD1
CDR3 length: 16

CDR3 protein: CASLPQQGSGSYYGYTF
CDR3 DNA: TGTGCCAGCCTCCCCCAACAGGGCAGCGGCTCGTACTATGGCTACACCTTC
V gene: TRBV12-3/TRBV12-4
clone size: many
J gene: TRBJ1-2
D gene: -
CDR3 length: 17

CDR3 protein: CATRQAITGELFF
CDR3 DNA: TGTGCCACTAGGCAGGCGATCACCGGGGAGCTGTTTTTT
V gene: TRBV24-1
clone size: -
J gene: TRBJ2-2
D gene: -
CDR3 length: 13

CDR3 protein: CAWSVGQGSLDEQYF
CDR3 DNA: TGTGCCTGGAGTGTAGGGCAGGGATCGTTGGACGAGCAGTACTTC
V gene: TRBV30
clone size: -
J gene: TRBJ2-7
D gene: -
CDR3 length: 15

CDR3 protein: CSAEQLGFTDTQYF
CDR3 DNA: TGCAGTGCCGAACAACTCGGATTCACAGATACGCAGTATTTT
V gene: TRBV20-1
clone size: -
J gene: TRBJ2-3
D gene: -
CDR3 length: 14

CDR3 protein: CSAPQGYGYDEQFF
CDR3 DNA: TGCAGTGCGCCTCAGGGATATGGATACGATGAGCAGTTCTTC
V gene: TRBV20-1
clone size: many
J gene: TRBJ2-1
D gene: -
CDR3 length: 14

CDR3 protein: CASSEEGGNEQFF
CDR3 DNA: TGTGCCAGCAGTGAGGAGGGCGGCAATGAGCAGTTCTTC
V gene: TRBV25-1
clone size: many
J gene: TRBJ2-1
D gene: -
CDR3 length: 13

CDR3 protein: CASSDSIGGGADTQYF
CDR3 DNA: TGTGCCAGCAGTGACTCGATCGGGGGAGGAGCAGATACGCAGTATTTT
V gene: TRBV6-4
clone size: -
J gene: TRBJ2-3
D gene: -
CDR3 length: 16

CDR3 protein: CASSIQGTGGHEQYF
CDR3 DNA: TGTGCCAGTAGTATACAAGGGACAGGGGGCCACGAGCAGTACTTC
V gene: TRBV19
clone size: many
J gene: TRBJ2-7
D gene: TRBD1
CDR3 length: 15

CDR3 protein: CASSPTGFGEKLFF
CDR3 DNA: TGCGCCAGCAGCCCTACAGGGTTCGGCGAAAAACTGTTTTTT
V gene: TRBV5-1
clone size: many
J gene: TRBJ1-4
D gene: -
CDR3 length: 14

CDR3 protein: CASSLGISENTIYF
CDR3 DNA: TGTGCCAGCAGCTTGGGGATCTCTGAAAACACCATATATTTT
V gene: TRBV7-4
clone size: once
J gene: TRBJ1-3
D gene: -
CDR3 length: 14

CDR3 protein: CASSLGPASVETQYF
CDR3 DNA: TGTGCCAGCAGCTTGGGACCCGCGAGCGTGGAGACCCAGTACTTC
V gene: TRBV5-5
clone size: many
J gene: TRBJ2-5
D gene: -
CDR3 length: 15

CDR3 protein: CASSFLGQVYNEQFF
CDR3 DNA: TGTGCCAGCAGTTTTTTGGGACAGGTCTACAATGAGCAGTTCTTC
V gene: TRBV27
clone size: -
J gene: TRBJ2-1
D gene: TRBD1
CDR3 length: 15

CDR3 protein: CASSQAGGRSNYGYTF
CDR3 DNA: TGTGCCAGCAGCCAAGCGGGAGGGCGCTCTAACTATGGCTACACCTTC
V gene: TRBV14
clone size: many
J gene: TRBJ1-2
D gene: -
CDR3 length: 16

CDR3 protein: CASSTRGLAGGSTDTQYF
CDR3 DNA: TGTGCCAGCAGTACCCGGGGACTAGCTGGGGGAAGCACAGATACGCAGTATTTT
V gene: TRBV13
clone size: many
J gene: TRBJ2-3
D gene: TRBD2
CDR3 length: 18

CDR3 protein: CASSLGTGRGAFF
CDR3 DNA: TGCGCCAGCAGCTTAGGGACAGGGAGGGGAGCTTTCTTT
V gene: TRBV5-1
clone size: -
J gene: TRBJ1-1
D gene: TRBD1
CDR3 length: 13

CDR3 protein: CACGTGESYEQYF
CDR3 DNA: TGTGCCTGCGGGACAGGGGAAAGCTACGAGCAGTACTTC
V gene: TRBV19
clone size: -
J gene: TRBJ2-7
D gene: TRBD1
CDR3 length: 13

CDR3 protein: CASSLRGGGYTF
CDR3 DNA: TGTGCCAGCAGCTTGCGTGGGGGTGGCTACACCTTC
V gene: TRBV5-8
clone size: -
J gene: TRBJ1-2
D gene: -
CDR3 length: 12

CDR3 protein: CASTHQQAWTNEKLFF
CDR3 DNA: TGCGCCAGCACCCATCAACAGGCGTGGACTAATGAAAAACTGTTTTTT
V gene: TRBV5-1
clone size: many
J gene: TRBJ1-4
D gene: -
CDR3 length: 16

CDR3 protein: CASSFDRLGGNTIYF
CDR3 DNA: TGTGCCAGCAGTTTCGACAGGCTAGGGGGAAACACCATATATTTT
V gene: TRBV5-6
clone size: -
J gene: TRBJ1-3
D gene: -
CDR3 length: 15

CDR3 protein: CASSAQDVSLSGNTIYF
CDR3 DNA: TGTGCCAGCAGCGCCCAGGACGTTTCGCTATCTGGAAACACCATATATTTT
V gene: TRBV9
clone size: -
J gene: TRBJ1-3
D gene: -
CDR3 length: 17

CDR3 protein: CSAQNPDWGDQETQYF
CDR3 DNA: TGCAGTGCCCAAAATCCGGATTGGGGCGACCAAGAGACCCAGTACTTC
V gene: TRBV20-1
clone size: many
J gene: TRBJ2-5
D gene: -
CDR3 length: 16